The sequence of this T cell receptor beta chain was determined in a study of control samples from healthy donors and cancer patients. This clone was recorded only once. Method: immunoSEQ multiplex PCR; TCRdb's copy keeps in-frame clones and lacks some. The data hold roughly 170,000 clones, with approximately 94% observed a single time. The sequenced sample was blood. This clonotype was sampled from a woman aged 18 to 35 in good health.

The CDR3 DNA is TGCAGTGCTACCCGAAATGAGCAGTTCTTC. Amino acids: CSATRNEQFF. The J gene is TRBJ2-1, the V gene TRBV20-1; D ambiguous. CDR3 length equals 10 residues. The V end lost 4 bases, the J end lost 7 bases, and 5 bases lay between the germline ends. CDR1 and CDR2 from the germline V gene are DFQATT and SNEGSKA (reference sequence).